The TCR beta chain described here comes from a study of cytomegalovirus exposure and HLA in healthy donors. Study-wide results and caveats: Later work found most CMV-associated TCR beta chains apparently HLA-restricted. Cytomegalovirus-associated TCR beta chains were listed, numbering around 150.

In regard to this clone: The antigen remains unidentified.

Use of 60 Vbeta and 13 Jbeta primers characterized the PCR. TCRdb's table, derived via immunoSEQ multiplex PCR, lists solely in-frame clones and lacks some. Of 95,000 to 150,000 clones in the sample, approximately 80% were seen once. The sequence was obtained from a man between 50 and 59 years old in good health and CMV-seronegative. Source material: PBMCs.

The CDR3, as DNA: TGCAGCGTTACTATAGACAGTACCGGGGAGCTGTTTTTT. Translation gives CSVTIDSTGELFF. The V gene is TRBV29-1, the J gene TRBJ2-2; the D gene is possibly TRBD1 (5 bases). Germline V CDR1 and CDR2: SQVTM, ANQGSEA. The V gene lost 5 bases and the J gene lost 5 bases, with 12 bases spanning the gap. There are 13 residues in the CDR3.